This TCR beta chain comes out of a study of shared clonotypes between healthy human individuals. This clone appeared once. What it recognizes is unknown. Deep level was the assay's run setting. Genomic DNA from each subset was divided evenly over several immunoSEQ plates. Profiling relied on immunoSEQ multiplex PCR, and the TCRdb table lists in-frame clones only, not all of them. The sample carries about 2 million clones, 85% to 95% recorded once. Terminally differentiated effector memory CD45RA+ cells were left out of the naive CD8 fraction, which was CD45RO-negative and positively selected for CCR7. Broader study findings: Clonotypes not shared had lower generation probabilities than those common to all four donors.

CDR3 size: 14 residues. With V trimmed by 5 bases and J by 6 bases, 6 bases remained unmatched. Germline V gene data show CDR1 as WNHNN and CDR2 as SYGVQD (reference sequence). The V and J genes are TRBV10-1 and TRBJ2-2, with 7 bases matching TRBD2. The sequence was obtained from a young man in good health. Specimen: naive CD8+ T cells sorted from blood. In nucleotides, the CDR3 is TGCGCCAGCAGTCGACTAGCCTCCGCCGGGGAGCTGTTTTTT. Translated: CASSRLASAGELFF.